These 14 T cell receptor beta chains were all obtained from the same sample, sequenced in a study of OX40 agonist ivuxolimab in advanced cancers. Profiling relied on immunoSEQ multiplex PCR, and the TCRdb table lists in-frame clones only, not all of them. This table holds more than 55,000 clones, 86% found once. The input for sequencing was CD4+ or CD8+ T cells sorted from blood, taken in a trial of the OX40 agonist ivuxolimab. These TCRs come from an adult with an advanced solid tumor such as melanoma, head and neck, liver or kidney cancer.

Of note for this clone: Other DNA variants within this sample encode the same CDR3. This chain joins TRBV7-2 and TRBJ2-5, with TRBD1 as a possible D gene (5 bases). The CDR3 runs to 14 residues. Trimming removed 3 bases from V and 5 bases from J, with 13 bases in between. Germline CDR1 SGHTA, CDR2 FQGNSA. The CDR3 is CASSFQRGVETQYF. Written as DNA, the CDR3 is TGTGCCAGCAGCTTTCAAAGGGGTGTGGAGACCCAGTACTTC.

CDR3 in amino acids: CASSSLPLLGDLGNYGYTF. CDR3 nucleotides: TGCGCCAGCAGCTCCCTACCACTTCTCGGGGACCTGGGTAACTATGGCTACACCTTC. The chain couples TRBV5-1 to TRBJ1-2, with a weak D call TRBD1 (5 bases). Trimming shortened V by 3 bases and J by 1 base, and 25 bases separated the two germline ends. This CDR3 has 19 amino acids. CDR1 is SGHRS, CDR2 YFSETQ, per germline. Complete variable domain (other parts from reference TRBV5-1 and TRBJ1-2): KAGVTQTPRYLIKTRGQQVTLSCSPISGHRSVSWYQQTPGQGLQFLFEYFSETQRNKGNFPGRFSGRQFSNSRSEMNVSTLELGDSALYLCASSSLPLLGDLGNYGYTFGSGTRLTVV.

This CDR3 is CASSYQGARGNTF. CDR3 DNA sequence: TGTGCCAGCAGTTACCAGGGGGCGCGGGGCAACACCTTC. The chain couples TRBV6-5 to TRBJ1-2; 8 bases match TRBD1. J was trimmed by 12 bases and V by 2 bases; bases with no gene match: 8. Germline values: CDR1 MNHEY, CDR2 SVGAGI. The CDR3 contains 13 residues.

The chain has TRBV9 and TRBJ2-2; perhaps TRBD1 as D (6 bases). This CDR3 is 17 amino acids long. Germline V gene sequence: CDR1 SGDLS, CDR2 YYNGEE. Trimming left V 3 bases short and J 7 bases short, with 22 bases between. The CDR3 region is CASSGTFGQGYSGELFF. The CDR3 region has the DNA TGTGCCAGCAGCGGAACATTCGGGCAGGGGTACAGCGGGGAGCTGTTTTTT.

The genes are TRBV9 and TRBJ1-3; tentative D call: TRBD1 (5 bases). Germline V CDR1 and CDR2: SGDLS, YYNGEE. V gave up 8 bases and J gave up 0 bases, with 9 bases separating them. The CDR3 consists of 13 residues. The CDR3 loop reads CASGDSSGNTIYF. The CDR3 nucleotides are TGTGCCAGTGGTGACAGCTCTGGAAACACCATATATTTT.

This clone has a handful of counts. V and J are TRBV4-3 and TRBJ1-1, with D possibly being TRBD1 (6 bases). Germline V lookup: CDR1 LGHNA, CDR2 YSLEER. The CDR3 runs to 13 residues. Trimming shortened V by 4 bases and J by 8 bases, and 14 bases separated the two germline ends. CDR3 DNA sequence: TGCGCCAGCAGCCTTACTTCCGGGACAGAAGCTTTCTTT. This gives the protein CASSLTSGTEAFF.

The rearrangement joins TRBV7-2 to TRBJ2-5; 8 nucleotides agree with TRBD1. The CDR3 length is 15 residues. With V trimmed by 5 bases and J by 5 bases, 10 bases remained unmatched. The germline gives CDR1 SGHTA, CDR2 FQGNSA. For the CDR3, the DNA is TGTGCCAGCAGCCCTCTCCGAACAGGGGGGGAGACCCAGTACTTC. Its translation is CASSPLRTGGETQYF.

The chain uses TRBV7-2 and TRBJ2-7, with 10 bases fitting TRBD2. The J segment lost 4 bases and the V segment lost 2 bases, leaving 2 bases of the junction unmatched. The CDR3 sequence is 14 residues long. Germline values: CDR1 SGHTA, CDR2 FQGNSA. CDR3 DNA sequence: TGTGCCAGCAGCTTAATAGCGGGGGGTTACGAGCAGTACTTC. It codes for CASSLIAGGYEQYF.

The chain is built from TRBV6-5 and TRBJ2-5; 7 bases line up with TRBD1. The V and J ends lost 5 bases and 5 bases, in that order; junction bases with no gene match: 5. This CDR3 has 13 amino acids. Germline lookup yields CDR1 MNHEY and CDR2 SVGAGI. The CDR3 region is CASSRRDSETQYF. As DNA, the CDR3 is TGTGCCAGCAGTCGTCGGGACAGCGAGACCCAGTACTTC.

A word on this clone: The limits of the CDR3 on the DNA are not certain, so only TCRdb's listed CDR3 is given. The V call is TRBV7-2, the J call TRBJ1-5. Both ends counted, the CDR3 spans 14 residues. The germline V gene has CDR1 SGHTA and CDR2 FQGNSA. The CDR3 loop is CASASGPAEQPQHF.

The chain recombines TRBV27 with TRBJ1-1; possible D gene TRBD1, 5 bases. The germline V and J ends were trimmed by 5 bases and 6 bases, with 16 bases remaining between them. CDR1 and CDR2 from the germline V gene are MNHEY and SMNVEV (reference sequence). This CDR3 comprises 14 residues. The CDR3 reads CASSPQTGPPEAFF. CDR3 nucleotides: TGTGCCAGCAGTCCCCAGACGGGGCCCCCTGAAGCTTTCTTT.

The genes are TRBV2 and TRBJ2-7; 7 nucleotides match TRBD1. Germline V gives CDR1 SNHLY, CDR2 FYNNEI. This CDR3 region has 14 residues. Trimming removed 6 bases from V and 5 bases from J; junction bases left unmatched: 10. Written as DNA, the CDR3 is TGTGCCAGCAGCCTACCTTACAGGGGCAACGAGCAGTACTTC. It translates to CASSLPYRGNEQYF.

The chain links TRBV19 to TRBJ1-1; D ambiguous. Germline V CDR1 and CDR2: LNHDA, SQIVND (reference sequence). Trimming took 5 bases from V and 6 from J, leaving 13 bases between them. The CDR3 loop spans 13 amino acids. CDR3 bases: TGTGCCAGTAGTCTCCCGGATCTACCTGAAGCTTTCTTT. This encodes CASSLPDLPEAFF.

The V and J genes are TRBV9 and TRBJ2-3; TRBD2 agrees at 7 bases. Germline V gene data show CDR1 as SGDLS and CDR2 as YYNGEE. After removal of 6 bases from V and 6 bases from J, the junction contained 13 bases not matched to a gene. The CDR3 is 15 residues long. The chain's CDR3 is CASTPSGWPEDTQYF. CDR3 DNA sequence: TGTGCCAGCACCCCTAGCGGTTGGCCTGAGGATACGCAGTATTTT.